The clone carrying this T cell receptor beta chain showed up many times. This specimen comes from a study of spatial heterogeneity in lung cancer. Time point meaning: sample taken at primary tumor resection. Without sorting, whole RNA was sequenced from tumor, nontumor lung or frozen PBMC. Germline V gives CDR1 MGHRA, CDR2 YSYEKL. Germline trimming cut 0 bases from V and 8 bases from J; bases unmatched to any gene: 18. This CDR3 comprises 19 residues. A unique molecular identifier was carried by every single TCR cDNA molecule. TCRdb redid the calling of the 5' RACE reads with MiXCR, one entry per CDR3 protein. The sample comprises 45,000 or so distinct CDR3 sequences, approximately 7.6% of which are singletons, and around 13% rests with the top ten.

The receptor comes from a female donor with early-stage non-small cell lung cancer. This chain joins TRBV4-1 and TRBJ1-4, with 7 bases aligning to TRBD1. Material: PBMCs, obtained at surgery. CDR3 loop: CASSQDRSEQGPDPEKLFF. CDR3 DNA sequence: TGCGCCAGCAGCCAAGATAGATCGGAACAGGGGCCCGACCCCGAAAAACTGTTTTTT.